This TCR beta chain was recovered during a study of T-cell memory formation after mild COVID-19. In the study overall: The study found TCR clusters largely donor specific. General study points: Clones shrinking between day 15 and 85 showed a balanced CD4/CD8 split, and those that grew later tilted toward CD4+.

Points on this clonotype: The target antigen is unknown.

Each CDR3 protein is one row after TCRdb ran MiXCR on the 5' RACE reads. The data contain 180,000 or so distinct CDR3 sequences, 11% of them seen just once; the ten biggest clones take up more than 3.5%. Germline V CDR1 and CDR2: SGHNT, YENEEA. Deletions cut 4 bases from V and 7 bases from J, with 13 bases between. The CDR3 is 13 residues long. This TCR derives from a man between 18 and 35 years old who had mild COVID-19 (a few samples of this study predate the infection). Cell type and time point are not known. Sequencing was done on a sample of PBMCs or a T cell subset sorted from them (not recorded which). V and J are TRBV11-3 and TRBJ2-5, with D possibly called TRBD1 or TRBD2 (5 bases each). The CDR3 sequence: CASSYGALGTQYF. CDR3 nucleotides: TGTGCCAGCAGCTACGGGGCACTTGGGACCCAGTACTTC.